These T cell receptor beta chains were read from a single sample in a study of tumor-infiltrating lymphocytes in oesophageal squamous cell carcinoma. MiXCR was run by TCRdb on the PCR reads, yielding one entry per CDR3 protein. The data hold about 12,000 distinct CDR3 sequences, with approximately 60% observed a single time. The sample taken for sequencing was esophageal tumor tissue. All receptors derive from a female donor with esophageal squamous cell carcinoma. CDR3s include the opening cysteine and the closing phenylalanine or tryptophan. The D gene is left open where the match is weak. Clone size, where shown, is once, few, many, or a class for clones that have expanded.

clone_size	v_call	j_call	d_call	cdr3_aa	cdr3_nt
few	TRBV7-8	TRBJ2-3	.	CASSLSETDTQYF	TGTGCCAGCAGCTTATCAGAGACAGATACGCAGTATTTT
.	TRBV11-1	TRBJ2-1	TRBD1	CASSLGSGQGIYNEQFF	TGTGCCAGCAGCTTAGGGTCGGGACAGGGTATTTACAATGAGCAGTTCTTC
.	TRBV7-2	TRBJ2-5	.	CASSPYSGAGTQYF	TGTGCCAGCAGCCCATACTCGGGGGCGGGGACCCAGTACTTC
.	TRBV7-8	TRBJ2-1	.	CASSLAGGGADEQFF	TGTGCCAGCAGCTTAGCGGGAGGGGGAGCGGATGAGCAGTTCTTC
.	TRBV12-3/TRBV12-4	TRBJ2-5	TRBD2	CASSSPGGLAGLGETQYF	TGTGCCAGCAGCTCCCCGGGGGGACTAGCGGGACTTGGAGAGACCCAGTACTTC
many	TRBV6-6	TRBJ2-3	TRBD2	CASSYSFTSGTSTDTQYF	TGTGCCAGCAGTTACTCGTTTACTAGCGGTACTAGCACAGATACGCAGTATTTT
once	TRBV7-8	TRBJ2-2	.	CASSFYSGTSNTGELFF	TGTGCCAGCAGCTTCTACTCCGGGACTTCGAACACCGGGGAGCTGTTTTTT
.	TRBV7-3	TRBJ2-2	.	CASSSTGSGELFF	TGTGCCAGCAGCTCTACAGGGTCCGGGGAGCTGTTTTTT
.	TRBV5-1	TRBJ2-5	TRBD2	CASSLSGTRGQETQYF	TGCGCCAGCAGCTTGTCCGGGACTAGGGGACAAGAGACCCAGTACTTC
.	TRBV6-6	TRBJ2-3	TRBD2	CASRSFRTSGRGADTQYF	TGTGCCAGCAGGTCCTTCAGGACTAGCGGGAGAGGCGCAGATACGCAGTATTTT
few	TRBV24-1	TRBJ2-1	.	CATSGWGDFGHNEQFF	TGTGCCACCAGTGGCTGGGGGGACTTTGGGCACAATGAGCAGTTCTTC
.	TRBV7-3	TRBJ2-3	.	CASSLSSDGNSPLHF	TGTGCCAGCAGCTTAAGCTCTGATGGAAATTCACCCCTCCACTTC
.	TRBV7-3	TRBJ2-2	TRBD2	CASSSRGLAGAGELFF	TGTGCCAGCAGCTCCCGAGGGCTAGCGGGGGCTGGGGAGCTGTTTTTT
.	TRBV7-6	TRBJ2-3	.	CASSLHETRNSPLHF	TGTGCCAGCAGCTTACACGAGACAAGAAATTCACCCCTCCACTTC
.	TRBV7-2	TRBJ1-2	TRBD1	CASATGTGGPLDTF	TGTGCCAGCGCAACCGGGACAGGGGGCCCCTTGGACACCTTC
.	TRBV28	TRBJ2-1	.	CASSLQATYNEQFF	TGTGCCAGCAGTTTACAGGCCACCTACAATGAGCAGTTCTTC
.	TRBV27	TRBJ2-7	.	CASSPNTNTQYF	TGTGCCAGCAGTCCCAACACAAATACGCAGTACTTC
.	TRBV5-3	TRBJ1-4	TRBD1	CASSSQGTSTNEKLFF	TGTGCCAGCAGTTCACAGGGGACTTCAACTAATGAAAAACTGTTTTTT
medium-sized	TRBV7-7	TRBJ2-7	.	CASSPLGQGGSEQYF	TGTGCTAGCAGCCCCCTGGGGCAGGGGGGGAGCGAGCAGTACTTC
.	TRBV7-2	TRBJ2-7	TRBD1	CASSRDSLSYEQYF	TGTGCCAGCAGCCGGGACAGCCTCTCCTACGAGCAGTACTTC
.	TRBV7-6	TRBJ2-1	TRBD2	CASSLASGRAVTEQFF	TGTGCCAGCAGCTTAGCGAGCGGGAGGGCCGTGACTGAGCAGTTCTTC
.	TRBV6-6	TRBJ2-7	TRBD1	CASSYPDRGLYEQYF	TGTGCCAGCAGTTACCCGGACAGGGGGCTATACGAGCAGTACTTC
.	TRBV7-8	TRBJ2-3	TRBD2	CASSLEGGSGVDTQYF	TGTGCCAGCAGCTTGGAGGGCGGGAGCGGGGTAGATACGCAGTATTTT
large	TRBV7-3	TRBJ2-1	TRBD2	CASSLKGTSSYNEQFF	TGTGCCAGCAGCTTAAAGGGGACTAGCTCCTACAATGAGCAGTTCTTC
once	TRBV11-3	TRBJ2-7	.	CASSLDVERSYEQYF	TGTGCCAGCAGCTTAGATGTCGAGCGGTCCTACGAGCAGTACTTC
.	TRBV28	TRBJ2-4	TRBD2	CASSFPSGGAAKNIQYF	TGTGCCAGCAGTTTCCCTAGCGGGGGGGCCGCCAAAAACATTCAGTACTTC
once	TRBV7-6	TRBJ2-5	.	CASTEGRVGETQYF	TGTGCCAGCACTGAGGGCAGGGTAGGAGAGACCCAGTACTTC
.	TRBV7-6	TRBJ2-3	TRBD2	CASSSRRLAGAPGVDTQYF	TGTGCCAGCAGCTCCCGAAGACTAGCGGGAGCCCCAGGGGTAGATACGCAGTATTTT
.	TRBV7-3	TRBJ2-7	TRBD1	CASSSRRQGDRNEQYF	TGTGCCAGCAGCTCACGACGACAGGGGGATAGGAATGAGCAGTACTTC
once	TRBV7-4	TRBJ2-5	TRBD1	CASSLVGDRGETQYF	TGTGCCAGCAGCTTAGTGGGGGACAGGGGTGAGACCCAGTACTTC
few	TRBV7-9	TRBJ2-6	.	CASSFLPTSSGANVLTF	TGTGCCAGCAGCTTCCTACCTACCAGCTCTGGGGCCAACGTCCTGACTTTC
.	TRBV7-2	TRBJ2-7	.	CASSPRWSPYEQYF	TGTGCCAGCAGCCCCCGGTGGTCCCCCTACGAGCAGTACTTC
.	TRBV10-3	TRBJ2-7	TRBD2	CAISAIREEGYEQYF	TGTGCCATCAGTGCAATCCGGGAGGAGGGATACGAGCAGTACTTC
.	TRBV11-2	TRBJ2-7	.	CASSLQAGARHEQYF	TGTGCCAGCAGCTTACAAGCGGGTGCCCGCCACGAGCAGTACTTC
.	TRBV28	TRBJ2-7	.	CASSSYTRRSSYEQYF	TGTGCCAGCAGTTCATATACTAGAAGGTCGTCCTACGAGCAGTACTTC
many	TRBV10-3	TRBJ2-5	.	CATAGLQETQYF	TGTGCCACCGCGGGGCTACAAGAGACCCAGTACTTC
.	TRBV7-4	TRBJ2-5	.	CASSLAGRDQETQYF	TGTGCCAGCAGCTTAGCGGGAAGGGATCAAGAGACCCAGTACTTC
.	TRBV12-3/TRBV12-4	TRBJ1-2	.	CASTTETARGYTF	TGTGCCAGCACCACCGAGACAGCAAGAGGCTACACCTTC
.	TRBV6-1	TRBJ2-5	.	CASSTRTSGTQYF	TGTGCCAGCAGTACCCGGACCAGCGGGACCCAGTACTTC
few	TRBV27	TRBJ2-4	.	CASSRQGRLAKNIQYF	TGTGCCAGCAGTAGGCAGGGGCGTCTAGCCAAAAACATTCAGTACTTC
.	TRBV24-1	TRBJ2-1	.	CATSDTRNLGLLNF	TGTGCCACCAGTGACACCCGAAATCTGGGACTCCTCAACTTC
.	TRBV7-8	TRBJ1-2	TRBD1	CASSLRTGTAGYGYTF	TGTGCCAGCAGCTTACGCACAGGGACAGCGGGCTATGGCTACACCTTC
.	TRBV7-2	TRBJ2-2	.	CASSLYTGELFF	TGTGCCAGCAGCTTATACACCGGGGAGCTGTTTTTT
.	TRBV19	TRBJ2-2	.	CASSGVVGRSTGELFF	TGTGCCAGTAGTGGGGTGGTCGGAAGGAGCACCGGGGAGCTGTTTTTT
.	TRBV12-3/TRBV12-4	TRBJ2-1	.	CASSFYYNEQFF	TGTGCCAGCAGTTTCTATTACAATGAGCAGTTCTTC
.	TRBV10-3	TRBJ2-1	TRBD2	CAIMDSGSSYNEQFF	TGTGCCATCATGGATAGCGGGAGCTCCTACAATGAGCAGTTCTTC
.	TRBV13	TRBJ2-6	.	CASSRRRQGGLSGANVLTF	TGTGCCAGCAGCCGAAGGCGGCAGGGGGGGCTCTCTGGGGCCAACGTCCTGACTTTC
few	TRBV7-2	TRBJ2-1	.	CASSLDNGGYNEQFF	TGTGCCAGCAGCTTAGACAACGGAGGGTATAATGAGCAGTTCTTC
many	TRBV10-3	TRBJ2-7	.	CAISTQVSYEQYF	TGTGCCATCAGCACACAGGTTTCCTACGAGCAGTACTTC
.	TRBV6-1	TRBJ2-3	.	CASIQRGGVGLADTQYF	TGTGCCAGCATTCAAAGGGGGGGAGTCGGTCTTGCGGATACGCAGTATTTT
.	TRBV7-2	TRBJ2-1	.	CASSLIPAYNEQFF	TGTGCCAGCAGCTTAATTCCAGCCTACAATGAGCAGTTCTTC
few	TRBV7-6	TRBJ2-3	TRBD2	CASSLGAGASGRTSTDTQYF	TGTGCCAGCAGCTTAGGGGCTGGGGCTAGCGGGAGAACTAGCACAGATACGCAGTATTTT
many	TRBV19	TRBJ2-3	.	CASTLRHPVADTQYF	TGTGCCAGTACCCTCCGACACCCGGTGGCAGATACGCAGTATTTT
many	TRBV7-6	TRBJ2-7	.	CASSLVLSYEQYF	TGTGCCAGCAGCTTAGTTCTAAGCTACGAGCAGTACTTC
.	TRBV6-8	TRBJ2-7	.	CASRTTGYEQYF	TGTGCCAGCAGGACCACGGGCTACGAGCAGTACTTC
.	TRBV7-2	TRBJ2-5	TRBD2	CASSFLAGRGANEQYF	TGTGCCAGCAGCTTCCTAGCGGGCCGTGGGGCCAATGAGCAGTACTTC
large	TRBV7-3	TRBJ2-1	.	CASSLARDNEQFF	TGTGCCAGCAGCTTAGCCAGGGACAATGAGCAGTTCTTC
.	TRBV6-1	TRBJ2-3	.	CASSEAGSGTDTQYF	TGTGCCAGCAGTGAAGCAGGGTCGGGCACAGATACGCAGTATTTT
.	TRBV11-2	TRBJ1-6	.	CASSLDRNGYLDSPLHF	TGTGCCAGCAGCTTAGATCGGAATGGGTACCTTGATTCACCCCTCCACTTT